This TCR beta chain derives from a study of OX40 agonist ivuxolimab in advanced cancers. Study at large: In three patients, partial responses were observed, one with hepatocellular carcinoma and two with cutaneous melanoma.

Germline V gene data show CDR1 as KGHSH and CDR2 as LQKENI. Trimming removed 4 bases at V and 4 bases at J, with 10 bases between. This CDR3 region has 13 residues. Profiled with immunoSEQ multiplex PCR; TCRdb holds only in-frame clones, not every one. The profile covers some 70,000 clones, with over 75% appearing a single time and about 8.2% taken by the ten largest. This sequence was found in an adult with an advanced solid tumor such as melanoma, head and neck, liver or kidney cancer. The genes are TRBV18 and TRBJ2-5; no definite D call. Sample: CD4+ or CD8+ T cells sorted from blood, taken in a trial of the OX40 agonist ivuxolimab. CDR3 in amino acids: CASSLTTRETQYF. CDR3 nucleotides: TGTGCCAGCTCACTAACGACCCGAGAGACCCAGTACTTC.